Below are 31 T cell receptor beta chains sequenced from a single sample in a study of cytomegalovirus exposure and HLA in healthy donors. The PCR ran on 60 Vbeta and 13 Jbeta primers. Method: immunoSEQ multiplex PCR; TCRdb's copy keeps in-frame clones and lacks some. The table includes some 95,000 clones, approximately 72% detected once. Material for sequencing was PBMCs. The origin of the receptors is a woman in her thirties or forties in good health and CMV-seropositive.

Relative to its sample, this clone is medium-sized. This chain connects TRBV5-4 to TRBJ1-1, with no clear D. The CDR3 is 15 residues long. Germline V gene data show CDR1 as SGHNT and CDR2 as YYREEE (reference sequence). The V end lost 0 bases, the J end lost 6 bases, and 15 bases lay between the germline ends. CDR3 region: CASSLGAGPFSEAFF. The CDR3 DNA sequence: TGTGCCAGCAGCTTGGGGGCAGGCCCCTTCTCTGAAGCTTTCTTT.

As DNA, the CDR3 is TGTGCCAGCAGCCAGGGACAGGGGTTGAGTTCACCCCTCCACTTT. Translating gives CASSQGQGLSSPLHF. This chain uses TRBV6-1 with TRBJ1-6, with 10 bases fitting TRBD1. The germline V gene encodes CDR1 MNHNS and CDR2 SASEGT. The junction had 8 bases not matched to a gene; V was cut back by 6 bases and J by 9 bases. The length of the CDR3 is 15 residues.

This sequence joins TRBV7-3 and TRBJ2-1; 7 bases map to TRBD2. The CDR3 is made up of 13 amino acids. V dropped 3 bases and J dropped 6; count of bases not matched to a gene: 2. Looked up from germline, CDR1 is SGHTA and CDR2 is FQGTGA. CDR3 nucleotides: TGTGCCAGCAGCTTTGGACTAGGCAATGAGCAGTTCTTC. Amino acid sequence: CASSFGLGNEQFF. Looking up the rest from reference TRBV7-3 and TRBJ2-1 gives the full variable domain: GAGVSQTPSNKVTEKGKYVELRCDPISGHTALYWYRQSLGQGPEFLIYFQGTGAADDSGLPNDRFFAVRPEGSVSTLKIQRTERGDSAVYLCASSFGLGNEQFFGPGTRLTVL.

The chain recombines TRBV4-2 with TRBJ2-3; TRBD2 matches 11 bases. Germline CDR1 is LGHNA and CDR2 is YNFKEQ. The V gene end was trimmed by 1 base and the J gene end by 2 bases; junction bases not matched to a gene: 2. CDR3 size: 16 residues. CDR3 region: CASSQGLAGNTDTQYF. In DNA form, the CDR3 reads TGTGCCAGCAGCCAAGGACTAGCGGGAAACACAGATACGCAGTATTTT.

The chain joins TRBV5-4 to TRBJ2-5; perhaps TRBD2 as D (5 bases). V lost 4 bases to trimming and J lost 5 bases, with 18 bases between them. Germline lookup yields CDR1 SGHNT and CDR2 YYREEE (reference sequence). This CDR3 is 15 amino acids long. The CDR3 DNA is TGTGCCAGCAGCCTTGGGCCGCAAAGAGGGGAGACCCAGTACTTC. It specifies CASSLGPQRGETQYF. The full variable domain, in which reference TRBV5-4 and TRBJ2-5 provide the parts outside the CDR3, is ETGVTQSPTHLIKTRGQQVTLRCSSQSGHNTVSWYQQALGQGPQFIFQYYREEENGRGNFPPRFSGLQFPNYSSELNVNALELDDSALYLCASSLGPQRGETQYFGPGTRLLVL.

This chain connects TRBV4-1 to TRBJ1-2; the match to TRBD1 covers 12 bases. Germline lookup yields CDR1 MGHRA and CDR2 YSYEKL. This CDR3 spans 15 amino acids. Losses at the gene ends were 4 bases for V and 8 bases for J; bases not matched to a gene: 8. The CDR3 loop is CASSPAGTGGEGYTF. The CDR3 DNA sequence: TGCGCCAGCAGCCCCGCCGGGACAGGGGGCGAGGGCTACACCTTC.

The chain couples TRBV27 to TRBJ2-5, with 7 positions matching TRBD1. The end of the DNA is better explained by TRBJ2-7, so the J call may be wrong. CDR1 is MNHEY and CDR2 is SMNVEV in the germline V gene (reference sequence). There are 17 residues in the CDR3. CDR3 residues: CASSPRTGFPLSYEQYF. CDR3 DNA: TGTGCCAGCAGTCCCCGGACAGGCTTCCCCCTATCCTACGAGCAGTACTTC.

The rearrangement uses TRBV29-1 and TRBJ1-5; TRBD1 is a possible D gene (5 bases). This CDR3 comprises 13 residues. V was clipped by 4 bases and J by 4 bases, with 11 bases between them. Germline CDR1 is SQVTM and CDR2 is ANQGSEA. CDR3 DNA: TGCAGCGTTGGGGCAGGGTTAAATCAGCCCCAGCATTTT. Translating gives CSVGAGLNQPQHF.

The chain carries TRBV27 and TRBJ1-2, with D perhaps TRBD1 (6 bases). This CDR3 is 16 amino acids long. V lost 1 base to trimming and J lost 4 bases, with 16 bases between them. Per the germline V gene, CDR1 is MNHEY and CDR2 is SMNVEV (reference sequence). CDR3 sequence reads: CASSLLIAGAPYGYTF. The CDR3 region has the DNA TGTGCCAGCAGTTTATTAATTGCAGGGGCCCCCTATGGCTACACCTTC.

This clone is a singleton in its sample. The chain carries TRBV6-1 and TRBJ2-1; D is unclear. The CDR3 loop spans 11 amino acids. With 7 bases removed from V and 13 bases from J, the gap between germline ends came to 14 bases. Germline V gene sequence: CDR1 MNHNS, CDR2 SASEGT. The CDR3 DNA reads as TGTGCCAGCATGAGCATCCCTGCCCAGTTCTTC. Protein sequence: CASMSIPAQFF.

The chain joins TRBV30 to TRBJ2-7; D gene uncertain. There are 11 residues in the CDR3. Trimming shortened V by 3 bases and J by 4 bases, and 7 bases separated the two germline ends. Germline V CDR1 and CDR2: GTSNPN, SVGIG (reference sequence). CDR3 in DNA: TGTGCCTGGAGACAGAAATACGAGCAGTACTTC. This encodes CAWRQKYEQYF.

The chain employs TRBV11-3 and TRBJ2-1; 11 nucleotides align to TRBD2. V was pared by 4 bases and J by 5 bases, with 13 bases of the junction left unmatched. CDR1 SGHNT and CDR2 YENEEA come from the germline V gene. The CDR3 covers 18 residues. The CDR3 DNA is TGTGCCAGCAGCTGGGGCGGATTAGCGGGAGGGCGCGACAATGAGCAGTTCTTC. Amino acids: CASSWGGLAGGRDNEQFF.

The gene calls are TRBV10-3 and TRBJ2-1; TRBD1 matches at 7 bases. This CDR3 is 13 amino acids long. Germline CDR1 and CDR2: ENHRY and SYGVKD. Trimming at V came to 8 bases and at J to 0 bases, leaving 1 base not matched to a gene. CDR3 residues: CAIWTGSYNEQFF. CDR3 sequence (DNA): TGTGCCATCTGGACAGGCTCCTACAATGAGCAGTTCTTC.

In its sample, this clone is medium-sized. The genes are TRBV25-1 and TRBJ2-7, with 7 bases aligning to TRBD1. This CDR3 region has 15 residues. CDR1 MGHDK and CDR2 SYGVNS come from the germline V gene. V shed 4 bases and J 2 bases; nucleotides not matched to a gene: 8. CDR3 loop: CASSAYRGPPYEQYF. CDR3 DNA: TGTGCCAGCAGTGCTTACAGGGGACCCCCCTACGAGCAGTACTTC.

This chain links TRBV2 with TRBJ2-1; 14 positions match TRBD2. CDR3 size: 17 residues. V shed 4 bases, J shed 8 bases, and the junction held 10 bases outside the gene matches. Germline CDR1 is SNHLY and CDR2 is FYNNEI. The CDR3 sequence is CASSGLAGGLPTYEQFF. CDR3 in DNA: TGTGCCAGCAGTGGACTAGCGGGAGGGCTCCCCACGTATGAGCAGTTCTTC.

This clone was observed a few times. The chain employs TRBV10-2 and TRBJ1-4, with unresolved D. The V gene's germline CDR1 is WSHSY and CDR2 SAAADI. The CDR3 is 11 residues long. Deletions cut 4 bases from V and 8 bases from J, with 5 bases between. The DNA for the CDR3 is TGCGCCAGCAGTGCCCTAGAAAAACTGTTTTTT. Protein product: CASSALEKLFF.

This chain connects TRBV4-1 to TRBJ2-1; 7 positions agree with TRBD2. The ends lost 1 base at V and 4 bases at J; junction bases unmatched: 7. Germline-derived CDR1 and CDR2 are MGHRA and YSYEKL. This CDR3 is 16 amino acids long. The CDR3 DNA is TGCGCCAGCAGCCAAGGAGTCGGGAGGACTTACAATGAGCAGTTCTTC. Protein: CASSQGVGRTYNEQFF.

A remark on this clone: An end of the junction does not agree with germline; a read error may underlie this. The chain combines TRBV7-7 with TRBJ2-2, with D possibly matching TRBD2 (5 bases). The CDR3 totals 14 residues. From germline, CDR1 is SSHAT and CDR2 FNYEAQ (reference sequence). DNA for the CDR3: TGTGCTAGCAGCTCGGGGTACCCGACCTCGGAGCTGTTTTTT. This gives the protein CASSSGYPTSELFF.

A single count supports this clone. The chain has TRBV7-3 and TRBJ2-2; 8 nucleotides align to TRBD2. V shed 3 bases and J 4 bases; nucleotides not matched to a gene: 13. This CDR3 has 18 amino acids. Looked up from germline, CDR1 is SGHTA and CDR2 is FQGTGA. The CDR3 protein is CASSLGGAAGVGTGELFF. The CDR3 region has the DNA TGTGCCAGCAGCTTGGGGGGGGCAGCGGGAGTCGGCACCGGGGAGCTGTTTTTT.

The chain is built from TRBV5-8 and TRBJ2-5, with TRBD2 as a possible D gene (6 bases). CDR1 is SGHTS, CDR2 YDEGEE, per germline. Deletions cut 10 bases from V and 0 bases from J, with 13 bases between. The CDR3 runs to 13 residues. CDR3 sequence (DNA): TGTGCCTCCTTTGGGGACTACCAAGAGACCCAGTACTTC. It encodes CASFGDYQETQYF.

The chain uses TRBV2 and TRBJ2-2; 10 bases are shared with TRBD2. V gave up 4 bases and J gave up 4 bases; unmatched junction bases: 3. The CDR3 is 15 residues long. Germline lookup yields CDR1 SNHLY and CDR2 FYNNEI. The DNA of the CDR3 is TGTGCCAGCAGTGGGCTAGCGGGAGCCACCGGGGAGCTGTTTTTT. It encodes CASSGLAGATGELFF.

CDR3 sequence reads: CASSAPGQGASGNTIYF. The DNA of the CDR3 is TGTGCCAGCAGCGCCCCGGGACAGGGGGCTTCTGGAAACACCATATATTTT. The J gene is TRBJ1-3, the V gene TRBV9; 12 bases fit TRBD1. The CDR3 covers 17 residues. V dropped 3 bases and J dropped 1; count of bases not matched to a gene: 5. Germline assignment: CDR1 SGDLS and CDR2 YYNGEE.

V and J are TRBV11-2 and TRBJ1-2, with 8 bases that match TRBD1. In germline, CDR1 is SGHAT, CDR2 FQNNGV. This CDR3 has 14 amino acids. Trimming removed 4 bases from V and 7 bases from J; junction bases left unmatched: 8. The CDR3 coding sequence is TGTGCCAGCAGCTCCGGACAGGGTAGGGCTGGCTACACCTTC. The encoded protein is CASSSGQGRAGYTF.

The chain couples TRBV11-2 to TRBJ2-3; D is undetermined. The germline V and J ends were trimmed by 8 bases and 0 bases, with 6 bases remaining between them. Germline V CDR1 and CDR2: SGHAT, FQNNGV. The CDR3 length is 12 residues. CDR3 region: CASEASTDTQYF. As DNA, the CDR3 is TGTGCCAGCGAGGCTAGCACAGATACGCAGTATTTT.

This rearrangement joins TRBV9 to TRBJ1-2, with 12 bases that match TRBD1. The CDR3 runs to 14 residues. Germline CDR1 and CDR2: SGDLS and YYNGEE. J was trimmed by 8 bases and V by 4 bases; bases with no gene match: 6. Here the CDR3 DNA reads TGTGCCAGCAGCCCGGGACAGGGGGCCGAGGGCTACACCTTC. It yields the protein CASSPGQGAEGYTF.

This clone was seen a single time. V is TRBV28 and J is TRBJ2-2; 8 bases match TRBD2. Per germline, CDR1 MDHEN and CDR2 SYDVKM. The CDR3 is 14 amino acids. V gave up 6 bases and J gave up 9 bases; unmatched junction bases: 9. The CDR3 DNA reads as TGTGCCAGCAGAACTAGCGGTGGATCGCGGGAGCTGTTTTTT. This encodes CASRTSGGSRELFF.

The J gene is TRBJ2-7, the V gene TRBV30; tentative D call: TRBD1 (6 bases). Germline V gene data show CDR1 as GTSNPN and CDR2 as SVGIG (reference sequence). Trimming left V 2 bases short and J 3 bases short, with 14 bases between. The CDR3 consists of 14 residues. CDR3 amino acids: CAWSKGQNLYEQYF. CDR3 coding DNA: TGTGCCTGGAGTAAGGGACAAAATCTCTACGAGCAGTACTTC.

The CDR3 DNA reads as TGTGCCAGCCAGATTGGAGGGAGAGAAACCGGGGAGCTGTTTTTT. It is translated as CASQIGGRETGELFF. The gene calls are TRBV25-1 and TRBJ2-2; D might be TRBD2 (6 bases). This CDR3 has 15 residues. Between the trimmed V and J ends, which lost 8 bases and 5 bases, there was a span of 18 bases. Germline values: CDR1 MGHDK, CDR2 SYGVNS.

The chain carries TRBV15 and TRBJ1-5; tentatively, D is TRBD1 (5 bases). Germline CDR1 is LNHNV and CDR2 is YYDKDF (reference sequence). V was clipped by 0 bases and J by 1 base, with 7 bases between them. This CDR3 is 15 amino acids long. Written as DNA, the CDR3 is TGTGCCACCAGCAGAGAAGGGGCCAGCAATCAGCCCCAGCATTTT. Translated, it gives CATSREGASNQPQHF.

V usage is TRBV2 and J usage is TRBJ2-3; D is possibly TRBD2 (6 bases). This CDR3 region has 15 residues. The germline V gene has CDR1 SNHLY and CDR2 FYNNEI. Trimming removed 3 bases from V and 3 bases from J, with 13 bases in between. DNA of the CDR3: TGTGCCAGCAGTGAGGGGGGACCGGTAACAGATACGCAGTATTTT. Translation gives CASSEGGPVTDTQYF.

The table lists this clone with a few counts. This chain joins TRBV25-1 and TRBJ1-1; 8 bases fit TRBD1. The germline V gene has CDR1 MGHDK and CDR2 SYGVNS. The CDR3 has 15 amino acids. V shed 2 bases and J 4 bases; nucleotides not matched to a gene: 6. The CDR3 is CASSEPDRESTEAFF. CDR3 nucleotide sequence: TGTGCCAGCAGTGAACCGGACAGGGAAAGCACTGAAGCTTTCTTT. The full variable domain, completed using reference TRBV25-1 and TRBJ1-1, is EADIYQTPRYLVIGTGKKITLECSQTMGHDKMYWYQQDPGMELHLIHYSYGVNSTEKGDLSSESTVSRIRTEHFPLTLESARPSHTSQYLCASSEPDRESTEAFFGQGTRLTVV.